These T cell receptor beta chains were read from a single sample in a study of T cells in tumors after PD-1 blockade. Some clones are missing from TCRdb's copy, which holds only in-frame ones; the method was immunoSEQ multiplex PCR. The sample has roughly 48,000 clones, around 85% seen once; the top ten hold about 3.8%. This specimen was PBMCs, taken before anti-PD-1 treatment. These receptor sequences come from a human donor with basal cell carcinoma. Both conserved end residues are part of each CDR3.

CDR3aa	v_gene	j_gene
CSARDRGPEKLFF	TRBV29-1	TRBJ1-4
CASSLDGASGGAVTYNEQFF	TRBV11-2	TRBJ2-1
CASGTGPNTGELFF	TRBV6-6	TRBJ2-2
CASSLLGGQLRYEQYF	TRBV5-1	TRBJ2-7
CASSRGSHEQYF	TRBV6-5	TRBJ2-7
CASSQVQRGGIYEQFF	TRBV3-1/TRBV3-2	TRBJ2-1
CASSLGPGNSPLHF	TRBV7-6	TRBJ1-6
CAPSAPRGQGGGEQYF	TRBV6-9	TRBJ2-7
CASSYSANQETQYF	TRBV6-5	TRBJ2-5
CALREGGQNTEAFF	TRBV5-1	TRBJ1-1
CASSSLINEAFF	TRBV12-3/TRBV12-4	TRBJ1-1
CASSLGGQGGVICGYTF	TRBV5-7	TRBJ1-2
CASSTAGVQPQHF	TRBV5-5	TRBJ1-5
CASSVAPWGNEQFF	TRBV9	TRBJ2-1
CASIPHGEGVYQPQHF	TRBV28	TRBJ1-5